Below, one T cell receptor (beta chain) is given with its context. Its antigen is unknown. Random hexamers were used to reverse transcribe 0.5 to 1 ug of RNA. MiXCR, applied by TCRdb to the immunoSEQ multiplex PCR reads, yields one record per CDR3 protein. The sample lists some 260,000 distinct CDR3 sequences; about 88% were seen once. Those who served as multiple sclerosis controls were treatment-naive patients with stable or active relapsing-remitting disease. This sample stems from a study of CD8 T cells in Susac syndrome. Broader study findings: The study acknowledged a relatively small number of individuals in its TCR sequencing and HLA analysis.

Trimming took off 6 bases at V and 4 bases at J, with 10 bases between the two ends. The CDR3 spans 13 residues. The rearrangement uses TRBV12-3 or TRBV12-4 and TRBJ1-5; D is uncertain. This clonotype was obtained from a human donor with multiple sclerosis. Input material: CD8+ T cells from PBMCs. This CDR3 is CASSSKRNQPQHF. Here the CDR3 DNA reads TGTGCCAGCAGCTCTAAGAGGAATCAGCCCCAGCATTTT.